Following are 14 T cell receptor beta chains from one sample sequenced in a study of T-cell reconstitution after alpha-beta-depleted transplantation in children. Molecular barcoding with unique molecular identifiers was used for the TCRbeta library. TCRdb re-called the PCR reads with MiXCR, one entry per CDR3 protein. The table has about 580,000 distinct CDR3 sequences, more than 20% seen once. The input for sequencing was PBMCs, mostly from graft donor cells, taken 360 days after TCRalphabeta/CD19-depleted stem cell transplant. Source of these receptors: a boy under three years old who had a stem cell transplant for acute myeloid leukemia, so the T cells may come from the graft donor.

The genes are TRBV6-1 and TRBJ1-1; D call uncertain. The V gene lost 6 bases and the J gene lost 4 bases, with 15 bases spanning the gap. Germline loops: CDR1 MNHNS, CDR2 SASEGT. The CDR3 sequence is 14 residues long. In DNA, the CDR3 is TGTGCCAGCAGGGTTTTGAACAGTCGCACTGAAGCTTTCTTT. Amino acid sequence: CASRVLNSRTEAFF.

The chain is built from TRBV29-1 and TRBJ1-1; tentatively, D is TRBD1 (5 bases). The CDR3 consists of 13 residues. The V gene lost 5 bases and the J gene lost 11 bases, with 21 bases spanning the gap. CDR1 SQVTM and CDR2 ANQGSEA come from the germline V gene. CDR3 nucleotide sequence: TGCAGCGTTCTACCAAGAGCGGGGAGGGACGCTTTCTTT. It encodes CSVLPRAGRDAFF.

This clonotype turned up a few times. V is TRBV29-1 and J is TRBJ1-1; no clear D. This CDR3 region has 12 residues. Germline CDR1 and CDR2: SQVTM and ANQGSEA. The ends were cut back, 7 bases at V and 0 bases at J, with 9 bases in the middle. In DNA, the CDR3 is TGCAGCGCTGCGGGTATGAACACTGAAGCTTTCTTT. The encoded protein is CSAAGMNTEAFF.

There are a few counts of this clonotype. CDR3 protein: CSALSGPGGTDTQYF. In DNA, the CDR3 is TGCAGTGCTCTATCCGGACCGGGGGGCACAGATACGCAGTATTTT. This sequence joins TRBV20-1 and TRBJ2-3, with TRBD2 as a possible D gene (6 bases). The V end was cut by 5 bases, the J end by 1 base, with 16 bases between. CDR3 length: 15 amino acids. CDR1 DFQATT and CDR2 SNEGSKA come from the germline V gene (reference sequence).

This clonotype was seen many times. The rearrangement links TRBV20-1 to TRBJ2-7, with unresolved D. The CDR3 covers 11 residues. CDR1 is DFQATT, CDR2 SNEGSKA, per germline (reference sequence). V gave up 7 bases and J gave up 0 bases, with 7 bases separating them. The CDR3 DNA is TGCAGTGTCCCGAGCTCCTACGAGCAGTACTTC. Amino acid sequence: CSVPSSYEQYF.

This clonotype came up many times. This chain joins TRBV29-1 and TRBJ2-6; TRBD2 might be the D (6 bases). The CDR3 covers 18 residues. Trimming took 4 bases from V and 0 from J, leaving 19 bases between them. Per germline, CDR1 SQVTM and CDR2 ANQGSEA. The DNA of the CDR3 is TGCAGCGTTGCCGGTCCTAGGAGGGGAAGCTCTGGGGCCAACGTCCTGACTTTC. Translating it yields CSVAGPRRGSSGANVLTF.

The sample holds a few counts of this clonotype. At one end, the junction sequence differs from germline, possibly due to a read error. This chain joins TRBV20-1 and TRBJ1-2, with D possibly TRBD1 on 6 matching bases. CDR1 DFQATT and CDR2 SNEGSKA come from the germline V gene (reference sequence). CDR3 length: 12 residues. The CDR3 coding sequence is TGCAGTGCGAGAGACCCAGGGGACGGCTACACCTTC. Encoded protein: CSARDPGDGYTF.

The gene calls are TRBV20-1 and TRBJ2-1; tentative D call: TRBD1 (6 bases). Germline assignment: CDR1 DFQATT and CDR2 SNEGSKA (reference sequence). CDR3 length: 13 residues. The V end was cut by 2 bases, the J end by 3 bases, with 8 bases between. For the CDR3, the DNA is TGCAGTGCTAGAACAGGGCTCTACAATGAGCAGTTCTTC. Its protein product is CSARTGLYNEQFF.

The J gene is TRBJ1-3, the V gene TRBV29-1; D is ambiguous. CDR1 is SQVTM, CDR2 ANQGSEA, per germline. The CDR3 spans 12 residues. Between the trimmed V and J ends, which lost 3 bases and 7 bases, there was a span of 10 bases. CDR3 DNA sequence: TGCAGCGTTGAGGTCCCTTGGAACACCATATATTTT. This translates into CSVEVPWNTIYF. Full variable domain (rest looked up from reference TRBV29-1 and TRBJ1-3): SAVISQKPSRDICQRGTSLTIQCQVDSQVTMMFWYRQQPGQSLTLIATANQGSEATYESGFVIDKFPISRPNLTFSTLTVSNMSPEDSSIYLCSVEVPWNTIYFGEGSWLTVV.

The chain carries TRBV3-1 and TRBJ1-5; D possibly corresponds to TRBD1 (5 bases). Trimming removed 3 bases at V and 6 bases at J, with 9 bases between. The CDR3 has 13 residues. Germline V gives CDR1 LGHDT, CDR2 YNNKEL (reference sequence). The CDR3 coding sequence is TGTGCCAGCAGCCACAGGGAAAGTCAGCCCCAGCATTTT. As protein: CASSHRESQPQHF.

V gene TRBV28 combines with J gene TRBJ2-6; D gene uncertain. The germline V gene encodes CDR1 MDHEN and CDR2 SYDVKM. The germline V and J ends were trimmed by 7 bases and 0 bases, with 10 bases remaining between them. The CDR3 runs to 15 residues. CDR3 DNA sequence: TGTGCCAGCAAATCTGGAGCCTCTGGGGCCAACGTCCTGACTTTC. Protein product: CASKSGASGANVLTF.

Regarding this clonotype: This sequence may be a read error, since a much larger clone differs from it by one base. The chain employs TRBV10-3 and TRBJ2-6; 8 nucleotides agree with TRBD1. The germline CDR1 and CDR2 sequences are ENHRY and SYGVKD. CDR3 length: 14 residues. The CDR3 nucleotides read TGTGCCATCGGTGACAGGGGAGAAGCCAACGTCCTGACTTTC. As protein: CAIGDRGEANVLTF.

This rearrangement joins TRBV20-1 to TRBJ2-7; D uncertain. The CDR3 spans 15 residues. Germline CDR1 reads DFQATT; CDR2 reads SNEGSKA (reference sequence). V lost 0 bases and J lost 1, with 13 bases in between. DNA of the CDR3: TGCAGTGCTAGAGATAGGGAAACCCCGTCCTACGAGCAGTACTTC. As protein: CSARDRETPSYEQYF.

The count of this clonotype is one. The CDR3 is CSASGISGNTIYF. The CDR3 nucleotides are TGCAGTGCCAGTGGGATCTCTGGAAACACCATATATTTT. The chain is built from TRBV20-1 and TRBJ1-3, with D uncertain. The CDR3 covers 13 residues. The V end lost 6 bases, the J end lost 0 bases, and 9 bases lay between the germline ends. Germline loops: CDR1 DFQATT, CDR2 SNEGSKA (reference sequence).